This TCR beta chain derives from a study of cytomegalovirus exposure and HLA in healthy donors (dated by TCRdb to between 2016 and 2019). With regard to the full study: According to a later analysis, the approximately 120 validation repertoires were produced on the same platform as the 700 or so repertoires of the first cohort. The study was designed to test whether signatures of past pathogen exposure could be identified by cataloging public T cell receptors. To predict cytomegalovirus infection status, the study combined high-throughput TCR immunosequencing, statistical association of individual TCRs with disease status, and machine learning. Along with the approximately 700-subject first cohort, a separate validation cohort of over 90 different subjects was used.

What the research found in general, with its limitations: Most TCR sequences were observed very rarely across donors, whereas some public TCRs were present in many individuals. The authors suggested that the approach could potentially be extended to other disease states and immunological phenotypes. A total of around 150 TCR beta chains were listed by the study as associated with cytomegalovirus. A later analysis lacked HLA typing for the validation cohort, so it scored co-occurrence in that cohort across all 130 or so repertoires. In vitro tests confirmed that a few of the cytomegalovirus-associated TCR beta chains recognize cytomegalovirus antigens. Cytomegalovirus status was reported to be diagnosed by the classifier with high specificity and sensitivity in both the original and validation cohorts. A later analysis found that TCRs clustered in the first cohort also tended to co-occur in the roughly 120 validation repertoires, with more than 90% of cluster scores above 0.

The method behind the library was the immunoSEQ multiplex PCR assay. As for how the authors treated the data: To diagnose cytomegalovirus status from the catalog of TCR beta chain sequences, a statistical classification framework was built. TCRdb limited this immuneACCESS table to in-frame rearrangements with V and J called. A share of clones is missing; checked studies link under half to unresolved V genes, and the rest is unexplained. V and J calls and clone size are those listed in that table; D and trimming were worked out from the DNA. The sample table holds some 150,000 clones, of which 91% were seen once. The top ten clones comprise about 0.65% of the sample. With respect to this clone: The target of this receptor is not known. The sample holds no much larger clone one base away, and base qualities are not on file.

From the cysteine up to the phenylalanine, the CDR3 has a length of 15 residues. Of all the DNA, just the CDR3 is kept, 45 bases in frame from base 1. Germline trimming amounts to 4 bases on V and 3 bases on J, with 5 as the count of junction bases outside the gene matches. CDR1 and CDR2, per the germline V gene, are SGDLS and YYNGEE. Separate from the roughly 700-subject first cohort, the validation cohort of roughly 120 subjects was the group to which the donors belonged. The rearrangement combines TRBV9 with TRBJ2-7; 12 nucleotides in the junction match TRBD2. The sequenced material came from PBMCs. The receptor was isolated from a man aged 18 to 35 in good health and CMV-seronegative. The sequenced DNA is TGTGCCAGCAGCCCGCGACTAGCGGGGGACTACGAGCAGTACTTC. Translated, this is CASSPRLAGDYEQYF.